Below, 22 T cell receptor beta chains from the same sample are listed, as sequenced in a study of blood T cell repertoires in COVID-19. Repertoires were generated with immunoSEQ multiplex PCR, while TCRdb's copy carries only in-frame clones and drops some. The profile covers under 200,000 clones, with approximately 89% appearing a single time and approximately 0.8% taken by the ten largest. Sequences were obtained from PBMCs or T cells enriched from blood (not recorded which). The receptors come from a woman younger than 30 who had recovered from COVID-19.

The chain joins TRBV27 to TRBJ2-7; 7 bases fit TRBD2. After removal of 5 bases from V and 3 bases from J, the junction contained 10 bases not matched to a gene. The CDR3 contains 15 residues. Germline CDR1 is MNHEY and CDR2 is SMNVEV (reference sequence). DNA for the CDR3: TGTGCCAGCAGTCCGATACAATGGGGGGGCTACGAGCAGTACTTC. It translates to CASSPIQWGGYEQYF.

The chain employs TRBV30 and TRBJ2-1; 8 nucleotides line up with TRBD2. With V trimmed by 2 bases and J by 5 bases, 11 bases remained unmatched. Germline CDR1 is GTSNPN and CDR2 is SVGIG (reference sequence). The CDR3 consists of 16 residues. As DNA, the CDR3 is TGTGCCTGGAGTCAGCGAACTGGGACTAGTCACAATGAGCAGTTCTTC. Its translation: CAWSQRTGTSHNEQFF.

V and J are TRBV7-2 and TRBJ2-3; 8 bases are a match to TRBD2. Unmatched junction bases numbered 3, after V lost 0 bases and J lost 1 base. Germline loops: CDR1 SGHTA, CDR2 FQGNSA. This CDR3 has 16 residues. In DNA, the CDR3 is TGTGCCAGCAGCTTAGCGCGGCGGGGGGGCACAGATACGCAGTATTTT. Residues: CASSLARRGGTDTQYF.

This chain links TRBV2 with TRBJ1-2, with TRBD1 matching 7 bases. With 6 bases clipped from V and 6 bases from J, the junction kept 1 base outside the gene matches. Germline-derived CDR1 and CDR2 are SNHLY and FYNNEI. CDR3 length: 11 amino acids. CDR3 sequence (DNA): TGTGCCAGCAGAGGGACAGATGGCTACACCTTC. The encoded protein is CASRGTDGYTF.

This rearrangement joins TRBV6-5 to TRBJ1-6, with 7 bases that match TRBD1. The germline V gene has CDR1 MNHEY and CDR2 SVGAGI. The V gene end was trimmed by 6 bases and the J gene end by 8 bases; junction bases not matched to a gene: 4. This CDR3 has 13 amino acids. In DNA form, the CDR3 reads TGTGCCAGCAGACAGGGGAAGGATTCACCCCTCCACTTT. Translation: CASRQGKDSPLHF.

The chain links TRBV28 to TRBJ1-6, with TRBD1 matching 9 bases. The germline CDR1 and CDR2 sequences are MDHEN and SYDVKM. The CDR3 has 16 residues. Trimming cost V 3 bases and J 4 bases; bases outside gene matches: 4. The CDR3 nucleotides are TGTGCCAGCAGTTTTGGACAGGGGACATATAATTCACCCCTCCACTTT. This gives the protein CASSFGQGTYNSPLHF.

The CDR3 DNA sequence: TGTGCCAGCAGCCCCAGGACCAGGGGAGCAGATACGCAGTATTTT. As protein: CASSPRTRGADTQYF. V gene TRBV5-6 combines with J gene TRBJ2-3, with D perhaps matching TRBD1 (6 bases). The CDR3 contains 15 residues. V was clipped by 4 bases and J by 4 bases, with 16 bases between them. The germline CDR1 and CDR2 sequences are SGHDT and YYEEEE.

As regards this clone: Other nucleotide sequences in the sample specify the same CDR3. The chain joins TRBV28 to TRBJ2-7, with no clear D. The CDR3 has 11 residues. Germline-derived CDR1 and CDR2 are MDHEN and SYDVKM. The V end lost 6 bases, the J end lost 4 bases, and 7 bases lay between the germline ends. The DNA for the CDR3 is TGTGCCAGCAGCCCGGGTTACGAGCAGTACTTC. It yields the protein CASSPGYEQYF.

This chain joins TRBV13 and TRBJ2-7; 7 positions match TRBD2. Germline CDR1 is PRHDT and CDR2 is FYEKMQ (reference sequence). V lost 2 bases, J lost 7 bases, and 8 bases stayed unmatched. The CDR3 totals 14 residues. The CDR3 bases are TGTGCCAGCAGCTTACGGGCGGGAGCGGAAGAGCAGTACTTC. Protein: CASSLRAGAEEQYF. Full variable domain (remainder filled in from reference TRBV13 and TRBJ2-7): AAGVIQSPRHLIKEKRETATLKCYPIPRHDTVYWYQQGPGQDPQFLISFYEKMQSDKGSIPDRFSAQQFSDYHSELNMSSLELGDSALYFCASSLRAGAEEQYFGPGTRLTVT.

The V and J genes are TRBV4-1 and TRBJ1-2; D uncertain. The CDR3 consists of 15 residues. Trimming took 4 bases from V and 4 from J, leaving 16 bases between them. Germline CDR1 is MGHRA and CDR2 is YSYEKL. The CDR3 region is CASSPSEKSIYGYTF. Here the CDR3 DNA reads TGCGCCAGCAGCCCGTCAGAAAAAAGTATCTATGGCTACACCTTC.

The genes are TRBV27 and TRBJ1-5; D gene ambiguous. This CDR3 contains 14 residues. Trimming took 3 bases from V and 5 from J, leaving 11 bases between them. Germline CDR1 reads MNHEY; CDR2 reads SMNVEV (reference sequence). CDR3 in DNA: TGTGCCAGCAGTTTTTCGGGGTTCGATCAGCCCCAGCATTTT. Translation: CASSFSGFDQPQHF.

About this clone: Other DNA sequences in the same sample also yield this CDR3. The chain couples TRBV5-1 to TRBJ2-7, with a tentative D call TRBD2 (5 bases). V lost 0 bases and J 0 bases, leaving 7 bases between the germline ends. The germline gives CDR1 SGHRS, CDR2 YFSETQ. CDR3 length: 14 residues. CDR3 sequence: CASSLVGSSYEQYF. For the CDR3, the DNA is TGCGCCAGCAGCTTGGTTGGGAGCTCCTACGAGCAGTACTTC.

The chain couples TRBV4-2 to TRBJ2-1; 8 nucleotides align to TRBD2. Germline loops: CDR1 LGHNA, CDR2 YNFKEQ. V shed 3 bases and J 12 bases; nucleotides not matched to a gene: 1. The CDR3 consists of 11 residues. The CDR3 region is CASSQGLVQFF. CDR3 in DNA: TGTGCCAGCAGCCAGGGACTAGTGCAGTTCTTC.

This rearrangement joins TRBV24-1 to TRBJ2-1; TRBD2 agrees at 12 bases. From germline, CDR1 is KGHDR and CDR2 SFDVKD. Trimming at V came to 4 bases and at J to 10 bases, leaving 10 bases not matched to a gene. CDR3 size: 16 residues. CDR3 residues: CATSEPTSGSLTEQFF. The DNA for the CDR3 is TGTGCCACCAGTGAACCGACTAGCGGGAGCTTGACCGAGCAGTTCTTC.

This clone came up once. The chain links TRBV19 to TRBJ1-1, with TRBD1 as a possible D gene (6 bases). This CDR3 has 16 residues. The germline V gene encodes CDR1 LNHDA and CDR2 SQIVND (reference sequence). Trimming cost V 3 bases and J 1 base, with 15 bases left between them. The CDR3 nucleotides read TGTGCCAGTAGTATGAGGGGGGGGACAACGAACACTGAAGCTTTCTTT. Translation: CASSMRGGTTNTEAFF.

This sequence joins TRBV5-4 and TRBJ2-5; possibly TRBD2 for D (7 bases). V lost 4 bases, J lost 4 bases, and 17 bases lay in between. The CDR3 is 15 amino acids. The germline V gene encodes CDR1 SGHNT and CDR2 YYREEE (reference sequence). The CDR3 loop is CASSRSGRGGETQYF. The CDR3 bases are TGTGCCAGCAGCCGCAGCGGAAGGGGGGGAGAGACCCAGTACTTC.

The chain joins TRBV7-9 to TRBJ1-6; 7 nucleotides line up with TRBD1. V lost 5 bases and J lost 8; bases outside the gene matches: 12. CDR3 length: 16 residues. Germline V lookup: CDR1 SEHNR, CDR2 FQNEAQ (reference sequence). CDR3 coding DNA: TGTGCCAGCAGCGCAGAAGGGGGCTTTGAAGATTCACCCCTCCACTTT. Protein sequence: CASSAEGGFEDSPLHF.

V is TRBV3-1 (or the pseudogene TRBV3-2) and J is TRBJ2-7; 7 bases match TRBD1. The CDR3 covers 13 residues. Germline trimming cut 4 bases from V and 6 bases from J; bases unmatched to any gene: 6. Germline V lookup: CDR1 LGHDT, CDR2 YNNKEL (reference sequence). CDR3 bases: TGTGCCAGCAGCCCGAGGGGGCTTGGCGAGCAGTACTTC. It encodes CASSPRGLGEQYF.

This clone was detected once. This chain links TRBV4-1 with TRBJ2-7; 7 nucleotides align to TRBD2. The CDR3 has 16 amino acids. With V trimmed by 0 bases and J by 2 bases, 7 bases remained unmatched. The germline gives CDR1 MGHRA, CDR2 YSYEKL. The CDR3 DNA sequence: TGCGCCAGCAGCCAAGAAGTGGGGGGGGTGGCCTACGAGCAGTACTTC. Translation gives CASSQEVGGVAYEQYF.

The chain is built from TRBV27 and TRBJ2-1, with a tentative D call TRBD2 (5 bases). CDR3 size: 14 residues. V was shortened by 6 bases and J by 3 bases, with 12 bases between the two germline ends. CDR1 is MNHEY, CDR2 SMNVEV, per germline (reference sequence). The CDR3 DNA is TGTGCCAGCAGGGAAACCGGGATCTACAATGAGCAGTTCTTC. Translated, it gives CASRETGIYNEQFF.

J is TRBJ2-2 and V is TRBV25-1; the match to TRBD2 covers 8 bases. Germline CDR1 and CDR2: MGHDK and SYGVNS. Unmatched junction bases numbered 5, after V lost 3 bases and J lost 2 bases. The CDR3 covers 16 residues. The CDR3 protein is CASSDLAGTNTGELFF. CDR3 DNA: TGTGCCAGCAGTGATTTAGCGGGAACTAACACCGGGGAGCTGTTTTTT.

The chain uses TRBV19 and TRBJ1-4; 7 nucleotides agree with TRBD1. The V segment lost 6 bases and the J segment 8 bases; nucleotides outside the gene matches: 6. The CDR3 is made up of 13 amino acids. CDR1 and CDR2 from the germline V gene are LNHDA and SQIVND (reference sequence). In DNA form, the CDR3 reads TGTGCCAGTAGCTCCCGGGACAGAGAAAAACTGTTTTTT. Translation: CASSSRDREKLFF.